The 2 T cell receptor beta chains reported below all come from one sample, sequenced in a study of blood T cell repertoires in COVID-19. This table comes from immunoSEQ multiplex PCR, and its TCRdb copy is limited to in-frame clones, with some not included. Here the sample spans 230,000 or so clones, 80% to 85% being singletons. The sequencing sample was made of PBMCs or T cells enriched from blood (not recorded which). These receptors all stem from a man aged 50-60 years who had recovered from COVID-19.

The rearrangement joins TRBV5-1 to TRBJ1-1, with 7 bases lining up with TRBD1. The germline V gene encodes CDR1 SGHRS and CDR2 YFSETQ. The V gene end was trimmed by 2 bases and the J gene end by 6 bases; junction bases not matched to a gene: 4. The CDR3 is made up of 13 amino acids. The CDR3 loop is CASSFKDRSEAFF. As DNA, the CDR3 is TGCGCCAGCAGCTTCAAGGACAGGTCTGAAGCTTTCTTT.

This chain links TRBV6-5 with TRBJ2-2, with unresolved D. CDR1 is MNHEY, CDR2 SVGAGI, per germline. The V end lost 0 bases, the J end lost 6 bases, and 8 bases lay between the germline ends. This CDR3 has 14 residues. CDR3 residues: CASSYSEGAGELFF. The DNA for the CDR3 is TGTGCCAGCAGTTACTCTGAAGGAGCCGGGGAGCTGTTTTTT.